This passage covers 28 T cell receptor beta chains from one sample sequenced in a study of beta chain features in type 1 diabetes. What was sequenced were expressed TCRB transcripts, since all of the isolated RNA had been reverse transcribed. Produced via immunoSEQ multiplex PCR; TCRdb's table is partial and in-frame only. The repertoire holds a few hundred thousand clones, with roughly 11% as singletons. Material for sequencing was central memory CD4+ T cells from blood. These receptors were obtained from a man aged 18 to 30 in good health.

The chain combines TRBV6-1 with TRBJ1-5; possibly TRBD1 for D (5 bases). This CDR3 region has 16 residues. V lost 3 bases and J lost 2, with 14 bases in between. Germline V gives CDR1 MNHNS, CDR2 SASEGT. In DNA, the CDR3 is TGTGCCAGCAGTGATTGGCAGGGAAGTGGCAATCAGCCCCAGCATTTT. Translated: CASSDWQGSGNQPQHF.

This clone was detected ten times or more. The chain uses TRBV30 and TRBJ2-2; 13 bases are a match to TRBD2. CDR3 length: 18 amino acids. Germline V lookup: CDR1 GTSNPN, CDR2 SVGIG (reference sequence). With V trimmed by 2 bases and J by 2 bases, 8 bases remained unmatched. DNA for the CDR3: TGTGCCTGGAGTCGATTGAAGGGACTAGCGGGAAACACCGGGGAGCTGTTTTTT. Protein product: CAWSRLKGLAGNTGELFF.

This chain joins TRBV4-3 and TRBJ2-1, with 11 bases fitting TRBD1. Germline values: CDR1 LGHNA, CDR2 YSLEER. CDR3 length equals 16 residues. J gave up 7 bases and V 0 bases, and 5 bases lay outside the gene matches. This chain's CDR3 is CASSQETGTGGNEQFF. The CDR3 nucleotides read TGCGCCAGCAGCCAAGAAACCGGGACAGGGGGAAATGAGCAGTTCTTC.

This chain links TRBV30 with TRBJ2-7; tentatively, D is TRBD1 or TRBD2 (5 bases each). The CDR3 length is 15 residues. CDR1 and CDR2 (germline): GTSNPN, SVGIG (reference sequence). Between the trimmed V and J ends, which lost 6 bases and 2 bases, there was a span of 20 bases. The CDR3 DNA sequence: TGTGCCTGCGAGGGGACCGATAAACCCACCTACGAGCAGTACTTC. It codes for CACEGTDKPTYEQYF. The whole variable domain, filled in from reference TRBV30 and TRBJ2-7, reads SQTIHQWPATLVQPVGSPLSLECTVEGTSNPNLYWYRQAAGRGLQLLFYSVGIGQISSEVPQNLSASRPQDRQFILSSKKLLLSDSGFYLCACEGTDKPTYEQYFGPGTRLTVT.

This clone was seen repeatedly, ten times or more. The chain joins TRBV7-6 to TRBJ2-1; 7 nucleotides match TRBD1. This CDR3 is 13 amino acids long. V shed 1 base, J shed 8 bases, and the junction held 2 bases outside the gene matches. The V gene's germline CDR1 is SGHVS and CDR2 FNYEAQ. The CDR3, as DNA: TGTGCCAGCAGCTTAGGACAGGGCGATGAGCAGTTCTTC. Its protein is CASSLGQGDEQFF.

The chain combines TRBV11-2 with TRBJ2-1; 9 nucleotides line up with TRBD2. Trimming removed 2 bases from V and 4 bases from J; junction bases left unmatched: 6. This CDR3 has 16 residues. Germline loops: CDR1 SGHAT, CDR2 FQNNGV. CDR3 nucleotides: TGTGCCAGCAGCTTATCGCTAGCGGGAATGTACAATGAGCAGTTCTTC. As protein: CASSLSLAGMYNEQFF.

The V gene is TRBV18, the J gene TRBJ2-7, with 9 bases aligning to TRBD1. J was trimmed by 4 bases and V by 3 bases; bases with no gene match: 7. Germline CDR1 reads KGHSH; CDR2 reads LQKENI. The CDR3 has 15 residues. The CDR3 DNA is TGTGCCAGCTCACCGGGACAGGGTCAGACATACGAGCAGTACTTC. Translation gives CASSPGQGQTYEQYF. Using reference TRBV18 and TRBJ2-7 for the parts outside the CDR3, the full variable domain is NAGVMQNPRHLVRRRGQEARLRCSPMKGHSHVYWYRQLPEEGLKFMVYLQKENIIDESGMPKERFSAEFPKEGPSILRIQQVVRGDSAAYFCASSPGQGQTYEQYFGPGTRLTVT.

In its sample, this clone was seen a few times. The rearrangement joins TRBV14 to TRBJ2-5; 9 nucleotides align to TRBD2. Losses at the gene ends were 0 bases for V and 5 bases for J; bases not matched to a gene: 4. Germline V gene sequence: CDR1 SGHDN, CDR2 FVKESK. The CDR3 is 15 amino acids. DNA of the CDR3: TGTGCCAGCAGCCAAGATTCGGCGGGAGGGGAGACCCAGTACTTC. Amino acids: CASSQDSAGGETQYF. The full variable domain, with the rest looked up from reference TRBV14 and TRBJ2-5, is EAGVTQFPSHSVIEKGQTVTLRCDPISGHDNLYWYRRVMGKEIKFLLHFVKESKQDESGMPNNRFLAERTGGTYSTLKVQPAELEDSGVYFCASSQDSAGGETQYFGPGTRLLVL.

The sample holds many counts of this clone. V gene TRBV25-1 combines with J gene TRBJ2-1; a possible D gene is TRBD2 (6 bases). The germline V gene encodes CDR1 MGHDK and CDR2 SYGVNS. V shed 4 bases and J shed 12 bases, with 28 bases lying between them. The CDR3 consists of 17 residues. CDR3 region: CASSASTLDGAIGGQFF. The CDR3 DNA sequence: TGTGCCAGCAGTGCTTCCACCCTGGACGGGGCCATCGGGGGGCAGTTCTTC. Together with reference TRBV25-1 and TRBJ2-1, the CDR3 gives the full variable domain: EADIYQTPRYLVIGTGKKITLECSQTMGHDKMYWYQQDPGMELHLIHYSYGVNSTEKGDLSSESTVSRIRTEHFPLTLESARPSHTSQYLCASSASTLDGAIGGQFFGPGTRLTVL.

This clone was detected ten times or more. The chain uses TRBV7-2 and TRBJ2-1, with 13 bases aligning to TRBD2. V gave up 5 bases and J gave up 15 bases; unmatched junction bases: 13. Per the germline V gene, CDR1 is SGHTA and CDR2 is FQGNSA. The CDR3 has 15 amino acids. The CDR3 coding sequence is TGTGCCAGCAGCAACCCGGGACTAGCGGGATTAGGCGGGTTCTTC. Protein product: CASSNPGLAGLGGFF.

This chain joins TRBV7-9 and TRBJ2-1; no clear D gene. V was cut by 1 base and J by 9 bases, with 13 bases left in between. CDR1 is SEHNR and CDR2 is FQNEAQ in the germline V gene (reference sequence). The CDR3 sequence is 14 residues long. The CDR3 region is CASSLGGDGSEQFF. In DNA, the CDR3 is TGTGCCAGCAGCTTAGGGGGTGATGGTTCTGAGCAGTTCTTC.

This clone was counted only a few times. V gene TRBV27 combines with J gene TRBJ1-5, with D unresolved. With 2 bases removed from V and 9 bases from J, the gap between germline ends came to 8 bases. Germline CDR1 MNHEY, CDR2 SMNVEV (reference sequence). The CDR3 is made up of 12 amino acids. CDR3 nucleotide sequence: TGTGCCAGCAGTTTAGTGGTTGCGCCCCAGCATTTT. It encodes CASSLVVAPQHF.

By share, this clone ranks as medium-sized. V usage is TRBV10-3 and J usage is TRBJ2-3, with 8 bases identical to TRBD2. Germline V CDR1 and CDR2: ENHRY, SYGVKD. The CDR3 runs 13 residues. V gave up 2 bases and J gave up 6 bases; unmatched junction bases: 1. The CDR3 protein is CAISEGLADTQYF. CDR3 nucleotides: TGTGCCATCAGTGAGGGACTAGCCGATACGCAGTATTTT.

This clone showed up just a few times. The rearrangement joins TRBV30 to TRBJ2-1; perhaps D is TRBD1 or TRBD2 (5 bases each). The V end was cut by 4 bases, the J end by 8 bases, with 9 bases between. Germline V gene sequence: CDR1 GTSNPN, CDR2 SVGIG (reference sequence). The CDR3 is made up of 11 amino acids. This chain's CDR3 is CAWTGSDEQFF. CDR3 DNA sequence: TGTGCCTGGACAGGGAGCGATGAGCAGTTCTTC. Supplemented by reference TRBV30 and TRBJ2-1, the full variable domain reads SQTIHQWPATLVQPVGSPLSLECTVEGTSNPNLYWYRQAAGRGLQLLFYSVGIGQISSEVPQNLSASRPQDRQFILSSKKLLLSDSGFYLCAWTGSDEQFFGPGTRLTVL.

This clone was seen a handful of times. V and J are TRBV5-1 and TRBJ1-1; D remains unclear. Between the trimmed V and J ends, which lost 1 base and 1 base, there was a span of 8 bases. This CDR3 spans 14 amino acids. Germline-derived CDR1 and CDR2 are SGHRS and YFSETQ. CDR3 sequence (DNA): TGCGCCAGCAGCTTGATCATCGGGAACACTGAAGCTTTCTTT. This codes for CASSLIIGNTEAFF.

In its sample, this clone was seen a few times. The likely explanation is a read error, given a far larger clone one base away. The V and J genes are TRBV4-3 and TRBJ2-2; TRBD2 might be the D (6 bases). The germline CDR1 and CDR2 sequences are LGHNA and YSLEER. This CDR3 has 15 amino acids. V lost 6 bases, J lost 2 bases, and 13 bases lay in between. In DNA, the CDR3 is TGCGCCAGCAGGTGGGCCGGGACTAACACCGGGGAGCTGTTTTTT. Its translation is CASRWAGTNTGELFF.

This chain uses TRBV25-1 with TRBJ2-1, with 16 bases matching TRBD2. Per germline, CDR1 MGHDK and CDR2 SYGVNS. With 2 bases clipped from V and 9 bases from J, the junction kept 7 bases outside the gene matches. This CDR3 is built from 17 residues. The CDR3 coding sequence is TGTGCCAGCAGTGAACTGGGACTAGCGGGAGGGGACGGTGAGCAGTTCTTC. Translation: CASSELGLAGGDGEQFF.

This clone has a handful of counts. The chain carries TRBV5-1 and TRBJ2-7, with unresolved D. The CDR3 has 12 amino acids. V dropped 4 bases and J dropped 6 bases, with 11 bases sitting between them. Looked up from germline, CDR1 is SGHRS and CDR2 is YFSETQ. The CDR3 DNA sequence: TGCGCCAGCAGCGCCCACCTAGGCGAGCAGTACTTC. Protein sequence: CASSAHLGEQYF. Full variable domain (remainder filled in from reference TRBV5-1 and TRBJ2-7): KAGVTQTPRYLIKTRGQQVTLSCSPISGHRSVSWYQQTPGQGLQFLFEYFSETQRNKGNFPGRFSGRQFSNSRSEMNVSTLELGDSALYLCASSAHLGEQYFGPGTRLTVT.

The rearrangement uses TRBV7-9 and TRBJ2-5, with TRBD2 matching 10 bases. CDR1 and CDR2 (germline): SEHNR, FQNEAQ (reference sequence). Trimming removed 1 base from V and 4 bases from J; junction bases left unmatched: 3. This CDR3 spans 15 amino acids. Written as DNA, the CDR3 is TGTGCCAGCAGCTTAGTAGCGGGAGGCGGAGAGACCCAGTACTTC. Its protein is CASSLVAGGGETQYF.

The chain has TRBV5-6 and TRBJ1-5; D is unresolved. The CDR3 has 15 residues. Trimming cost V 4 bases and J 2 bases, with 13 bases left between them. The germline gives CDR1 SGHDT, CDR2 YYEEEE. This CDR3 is CASSQTSAGNQPQHF. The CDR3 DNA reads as TGTGCCAGCAGCCAGACGAGTGCGGGCAATCAGCCCCAGCATTTT. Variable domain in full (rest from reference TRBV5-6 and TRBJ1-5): DAGVTQSPTHLIKTRGQQVTLRCSPKSGHDTVSWYQQALGQGPQFIFQYYEEEERQRGNFPDRFSGHQFPNYSSELNVNALLLGDSALYLCASSQTSAGNQPQHFGDGTRLSIL.

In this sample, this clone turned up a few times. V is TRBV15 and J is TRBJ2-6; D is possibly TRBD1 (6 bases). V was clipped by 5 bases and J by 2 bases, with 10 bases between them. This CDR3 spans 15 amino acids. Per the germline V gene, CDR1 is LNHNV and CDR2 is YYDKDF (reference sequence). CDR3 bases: TGTGCCACCAGCTTTCAGGGGACTGGGGCCAACGTCCTGACTTTC. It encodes CATSFQGTGANVLTF. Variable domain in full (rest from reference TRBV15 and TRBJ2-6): DAMVIQNPRYQVTQFGKPVTLSCSQTLNHNVMYWYQQKSSQAPKLLFHYYDKDFNNEADTPDNFQSRRPNTSFCFLDIRSPGLGDTAMYLCATSFQGTGANVLTFGAGSRLTVL.

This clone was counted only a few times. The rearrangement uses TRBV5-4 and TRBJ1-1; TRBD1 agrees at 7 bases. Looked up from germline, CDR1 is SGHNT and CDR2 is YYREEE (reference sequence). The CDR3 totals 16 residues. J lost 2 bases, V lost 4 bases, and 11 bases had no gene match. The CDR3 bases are TGTGCCAGCAGCAGGGGGACAGCCGGGGGAAACACTGAAGCTTTCTTT. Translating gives CASSRGTAGGNTEAFF.

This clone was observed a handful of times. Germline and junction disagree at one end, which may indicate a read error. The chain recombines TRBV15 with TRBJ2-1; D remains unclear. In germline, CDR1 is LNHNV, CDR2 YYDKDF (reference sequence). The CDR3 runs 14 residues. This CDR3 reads CATSSGNAPATRVF. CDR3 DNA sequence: TGTGCCACCAGCAGTGGGAACGCCCCCGCAACCCGGGTCTTC.

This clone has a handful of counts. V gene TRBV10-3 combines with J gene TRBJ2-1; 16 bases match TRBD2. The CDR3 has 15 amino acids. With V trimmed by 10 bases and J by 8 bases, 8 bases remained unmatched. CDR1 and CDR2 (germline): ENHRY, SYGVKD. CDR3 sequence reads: CATGTSGRAVDEQFF. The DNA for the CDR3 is TGTGCCACGGGGACTAGCGGGAGGGCCGTGGATGAGCAGTTCTTC.

This chain's CDR3 is CSVNGRGTAQYF. The CDR3 DNA is TGCAGCGTTAACGGGAGGGGAACGGCGCAGTATTTT. This rearrangement joins TRBV29-1 to TRBJ2-3; 8 bases map to TRBD2. The CDR3 totals 12 residues. The germline gives CDR1 SQVTM, CDR2 ANQGSEA. After removal of 5 bases from V and 10 bases from J, the junction contained 8 bases not matched to a gene.

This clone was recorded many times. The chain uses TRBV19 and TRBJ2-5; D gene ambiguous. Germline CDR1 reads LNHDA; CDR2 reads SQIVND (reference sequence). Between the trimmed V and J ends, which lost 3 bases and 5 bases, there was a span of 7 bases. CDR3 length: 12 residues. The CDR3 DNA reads TGTGCCAGTAGTATTAACGGGGAGACCCAGTACTTC. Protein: CASSINGETQYF.

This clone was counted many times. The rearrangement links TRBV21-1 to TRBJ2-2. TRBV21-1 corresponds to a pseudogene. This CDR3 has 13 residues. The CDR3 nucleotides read TGTGCCAGCAGCAAAGTCCAGCCCGGGGAGCTGTTTTTT. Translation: CASSKVQPGELFF.

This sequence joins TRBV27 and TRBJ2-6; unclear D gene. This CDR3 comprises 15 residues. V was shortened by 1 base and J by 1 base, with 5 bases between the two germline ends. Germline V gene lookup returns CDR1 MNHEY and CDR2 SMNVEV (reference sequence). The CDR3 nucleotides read TGTGCCAGCAGTTTATGGGTTTCTGGGGCCAACGTCCTGACTTTC. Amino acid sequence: CASSLWVSGANVLTF.